The entry below gives a single TCR beta chain sequence along with its context. A junction boundary mismatches the germline segment, possibly from a read error. In the source study's methods: By means of reference gene primer amplification, nucleated cell counts were estimated. The protocol was immunoSEQ multiplex PCR, while the TCRdb copy is restricted to in-frame clones and leaves out a portion. V and J calls plus clone size are reproduced from that table; the DNA served to infer D and trimming. The table shows under 200,000 clones, with almost 85% occurring only once. These data originate in a study of blood T cell repertoires in COVID-19. About the study: COVID-19 samples, acute and convalescent, were from the United States, Italy and Spain. PBMCs, B-cell-depleted T cells, or T cells were the source of the cDNA or gDNA that made up the material.

The CDR3 extends over 16 amino acids. Looked up from germline, CDR1 is SSHAT and CDR2 is FNYEAQ (reference sequence). The clonotype was recovered from a man aged 18-30 years with active or convalescent COVID-19. The source material was peripheral blood. The V and J genes are TRBV7-7 and TRBJ2-5, with D possibly being TRBD2 (6 bases). The CDR3 region has the DNA TGTGCTAGCAGCTTAGTAGGAGGGACCCCACAAGAGACCCAGTACTTC. Translating gives CASSLVGGTPQETQYF.